The 11 T cell receptor beta chains given below trace back to one sample, sequenced in a study of CD8 T cells in ankylosing spondylitis. No antigens are known for them. Whole-study results and caveats: Ankylosing spondylitis blood seemed to carry a telltale TCR beta motif made of several highly homologous variants.

TCRdb processed the 5' RACE reads anew with MiXCR; each CDR3 protein has one entry. The repertoire holds 400,000 to 450,000 distinct CDR3 sequences, approximately 17% seen once, with approximately 1% in the top ten. The sequenced sample consisted of blood, either unsorted or a sorted T cell fraction (not recorded which). These receptors all stem from a male donor with ankylosing spondylitis.

A few counts support this clonotype. The V gene is TRBV5-6, the J gene TRBJ2-3; a weak D match, TRBD1 (6 bases). CDR3 length: 14 residues. The germline V gene has CDR1 SGHDT and CDR2 YYEEEE. Trimming pared 4 bases from V and 2 bases from J, leaving 11 bases between. CDR3 DNA: TGTGCCAGCAGCACAGGACAGAACACAGATACGCAGTATTTT. Protein sequence: CASSTGQNTDTQYF. Variable domain in full (rest from reference TRBV5-6 and TRBJ2-3): DAGVTQSPTHLIKTRGQQVTLRCSPKSGHDTVSWYQQALGQGPQFIFQYYEEEERQRGNFPDRFSGHQFPNYSSELNVNALLLGDSALYLCASSTGQNTDTQYFGPGTRLTVL.

This clonotype came up a few times. The chain combines TRBV20-1 with TRBJ2-5; 10 bases line up with TRBD2. Per germline, CDR1 DFQATT and CDR2 SNEGSKA (reference sequence). CDR3 length: 14 residues. Written as DNA, the CDR3 is TGCAGCTCCCGTCTAGCGGGAGATTGGGAGACCCAGTACTTC. Its protein product is CSSRLAGDWETQYF.

V and J are TRBV7-9 and TRBJ1-2; the match to TRBD1 covers 7 bases. V was pared by 4 bases and J by 7 bases, with 9 bases of the junction left unmatched. The CDR3 has 14 amino acids. Germline CDR1 SEHNR, CDR2 FQNEAQ (reference sequence). CDR3 loop: CASSSTRGPFGYTF. CDR3 sequence (DNA): TGTGCCAGCAGCTCGACGAGGGGGCCGTTTGGCTACACCTTC. Complete variable domain (other parts from reference TRBV7-9 and TRBJ1-2): DTGVSQNPRHKITKRGQNVTFRCDPISEHNRLYWYRQTLGQGPEFLTYFQNEAQLEKSRLLSDRFSAERPKGSFSTLEIQRTEQGDSAMYLCASSSTRGPFGYTFGSGTRLTVV.

This clonotype was counted a few times. The genes are TRBV20-1 and TRBJ2-1, with 9 bases matching TRBD2. V was pared by 6 bases and J by 10 bases, with 10 bases of the junction left unmatched. The germline CDR1 and CDR2 sequences are DFQATT and SNEGSKA (reference sequence). This CDR3 comprises 13 residues. The chain's CDR3 is CSAKLTSGSEQFF. CDR3 DNA: TGCAGTGCAAAACTGACTAGCGGCAGCGAGCAGTTCTTC.

This clonotype was detected ten times or more. The gene calls are TRBV5-1 and TRBJ2-2, with D unresolved. The CDR3 totals 14 residues. The V end was cut by 0 bases, the J end by 6 bases, with 9 bases between. The germline V gene encodes CDR1 SGHRS and CDR2 YFSETQ. This CDR3 is CASSLDGWSGELFF. The CDR3 DNA follows: TGCGCCAGCAGCTTGGACGGGTGGTCCGGGGAGCTGTTTTTT.

This chain connects TRBV7-3 to TRBJ2-7, with a tentative D call TRBD1 (6 bases). The V end lost 1 base, the J end lost 5 bases, and 9 bases lay between the germline ends. This CDR3 contains 13 residues. Germline V gives CDR1 SGHTA, CDR2 FQGTGA. In DNA, the CDR3 is TGTGCCAGCAGCTTAAGGGGGCAGGACGAGCAGTACTTC. This encodes CASSLRGQDEQYF.

This clonotype was counted ten times or more. The genes are TRBV20-1 and TRBJ1-2; D gene ambiguous. Trimming stripped 6 bases from V and 0 bases from J, with 20 bases between. In germline, CDR1 is DFQATT, CDR2 SNEGSKA (reference sequence). The CDR3 runs to 16 residues. CDR3 coding DNA: TGCAGTGCGACGAAGCTCTCGTCTGTTGCTAACTATGGCTACACCTTC. Its translation is CSATKLSSVANYGYTF.

The rearrangement uses TRBV18 and TRBJ2-1; D remains unclear. The V gene lost 0 bases and the J gene lost 9 bases, with 12 bases spanning the gap. The CDR3 runs 14 residues. Germline loops: CDR1 KGHSH, CDR2 LQKENI. The CDR3 bases are TGTGCCAGCTCACCACCGGGAAAGGGTGCTGAGCAGTTCTTC. This gives the protein CASSPPGKGAEQFF.

In its sample, this clonotype was seen many times. This sequence joins TRBV4-2 and TRBJ1-4, with 7 bases aligning to TRBD1. The ends lost 0 bases at V and 4 bases at J; junction bases unmatched: 5. Germline loops: CDR1 LGHNA, CDR2 YNFKEQ. The CDR3 sequence is 16 residues long. The CDR3 DNA sequence: TGTGCCAGCAGCCAAGATAAGGGGGCGGATAATGAAAAACTGTTTTTT. Its translation: CASSQDKGADNEKLFF.

V usage is TRBV15 and J usage is TRBJ2-7, with D perhaps given as TRBD1 or TRBD2 (5 bases each). The V end lost 5 bases, the J end lost 3 bases, and 17 bases lay between the germline ends. The CDR3 runs 15 residues. Looked up from germline, CDR1 is LNHNV and CDR2 is YYDKDF (reference sequence). As DNA, the CDR3 is TGTGCCACCAGCGCTTCGGGGCGGATGTACTACGAGCAGTACTTC. Amino acid sequence: CATSASGRMYYEQYF.

The J gene is TRBJ2-3, the V gene TRBV15; the D gene could be TRBD1 or TRBD2 (6 bases each). The CDR3 contains 18 residues. From germline, CDR1 is LNHNV and CDR2 YYDKDF (reference sequence). V was pared by 0 bases and J by 2 bases, with 18 bases between. CDR3 nucleotides: TGTGCCACCAGCAGAGATCCTTTTTTCGGGGGACACACAGATACGCAGTATTTT. Amino acid sequence: CATSRDPFFGGHTDTQYF.